The present T cell receptor beta chain was sequenced within a study of radiation and T cells in renal cell carcinoma. TCRdb's copy holds only in-frame clones and misses some; the assay was immunoSEQ multiplex PCR. Of about 130,000 clones in the sample, 81% were seen once. The junction had 2 bases not matched to a gene; V was cut back by 4 bases and J by 2 bases. Germline CDR1 SGHVS, CDR2 FQNEAQ. This CDR3 has 15 amino acids. Documented time point: blood 2 weeks post-SBRT. Treatment here: 15 Gy SBRT to primary tumor, nephrectomy 4 weeks later. The TCR was taken from a man aged 50 or older with renal cell carcinoma. V and J are TRBV7-8 and TRBJ2-7; the match to TRBD2 covers 13 bases. The sample consisted of blood, taken from a patient whose treatment included radiotherapy and nephrectomy. The CDR3 spells CASSSGLAGAYEQYF. The CDR3 DNA reads as TGTGCCAGCAGCTCTGGACTAGCGGGAGCCTACGAGCAGTACTTC.